These 11 T cell receptor beta chains were sequenced from one sample in a study of CD8+CD57+ T cells in acquired aplastic anemia. Previously, flow cytometry had revealed CD8+CD57+ cell expansion in the patients chosen for sequencing. The template for TCR beta VDJ and CDR3 sequence profiling was genomic DNA. TCRdb redid the calling of the reads with MiXCR, one entry per CDR3 protein. Among fewer than 250,000 distinct CDR3 sequences listed, approximately 45% were seen once. The sample was sorted CD4+, CD8+, or CD8+CD57+ T cells (not recorded which) from PBMCs. The receptors shown here come from a human donor with aplastic anemia.

CDR3 sequence (DNA): TGTGCCAGCAGCTTATATGCTAGCGGGGGGGGCACTGAAGCTTTCTTT. Protein product: CASSLYASGGGTEAFF. The V gene is TRBV7-9, the J gene TRBJ1-1; tentatively, D is TRBD1 (5 bases). Trimming removed 2 bases from V and 4 bases from J, with 17 bases in between. Germline CDR1 is SEHNR and CDR2 is FQNEAQ (reference sequence). This CDR3 contains 16 residues.

The rearrangement uses TRBV29-1 and TRBJ1-2; 9 bases match TRBD1. Germline trimming cut 3 bases from V and 4 bases from J; bases unmatched to any gene: 6. CDR1 and CDR2 (germline): SQVTM, ANQGSEA. This CDR3 is 14 amino acids long. The CDR3: CSVDFGQGSYGYTF. The CDR3 bases are TGCAGCGTTGATTTTGGACAGGGGAGCTATGGCTACACCTTC. The full variable domain, rest sourced from reference TRBV29-1 and TRBJ1-2, is SAVISQKPSRDICQRGTSLTIQCQVDSQVTMMFWYRQQPGQSLTLIATANQGSEATYESGFVIDKFPISRPNLTFSTLTVSNMSPEDSSIYLCSVDFGQGSYGYTFGSGTRLTVV.

This chain connects TRBV11-2 to TRBJ2-2; TRBD2 agrees at 13 bases. This CDR3 has 18 residues. Germline assignment: CDR1 SGHAT and CDR2 FQNNGV. Losses at the gene ends were 3 bases for V and 3 bases for J; bases not matched to a gene: 7. CDR3 amino acids: CASSFQTSGGVDTGELFF. The CDR3 DNA is TGTGCCAGCAGCTTCCAAACTAGCGGGGGGGTCGACACCGGGGAGCTGTTTTTT.

As for this clonotype: A junction boundary mismatches the germline segment, possibly from a read error. V is TRBV7-7 and J is TRBJ1-6; D is perhaps TRBD1 (5 bases). Germline assignment: CDR1 SSHAT and CDR2 FNYEAQ (reference sequence). The CDR3 length is 16 residues. CDR3 sequence: CASSLVAGTVSSPLHF. CDR3 nucleotides: TGTGCTAGCAGCTTAGTCGCCGGGACGGTAAGTTCACCCCTCCACTTT.

This clonotype was observed a few times. The V call is TRBV6-1, the J call TRBJ1-5; D is possibly TRBD1 (5 bases). V lost 5 bases, J lost 9 bases, and 17 bases lay in between. The CDR3 length is 14 residues. Per the germline V gene, CDR1 is MNHNS and CDR2 is SASEGT. The CDR3 protein is CASSYSFAGRPQHF. The DNA for the CDR3 is TGTGCCAGCAGTTACTCGTTCGCAGGGCGGCCCCAGCATTTT.

V is TRBV5-1 and J is TRBJ1-6; TRBD1 might be the D (5 bases). V was pared by 0 bases and J by 7 bases, with 8 bases between. The length of the CDR3 is 14 residues. CDR1 is SGHRS, CDR2 YFSETQ, per germline. CDR3 DNA sequence: TGCGCCAGCAGCTTGGGTTACAGGAATTCACCCCTCCACTTT. The encoded protein is CASSLGYRNSPLHF. The complete variable domain, with remaining parts taken from reference TRBV5-1 and TRBJ1-6, reads KAGVTQTPRYLIKTRGQQVTLSCSPISGHRSVSWYQQTPGQGLQFLFEYFSETQRNKGNFPGRFSGRQFSNSRSEMNVSTLELGDSALYLCASSLGYRNSPLHFGNGTRLTVT.

There are a few counts of this clonotype. CDR3 protein: CASSYRIRLAGGQETQYF. The CDR3 DNA reads TGTGCCAGCAGTTACCGGATTCGACTAGCGGGAGGTCAAGAGACCCAGTACTTC. This rearrangement joins TRBV6-6 to TRBJ2-5; the match to TRBD2 covers 13 bases. CDR1 MNHNY and CDR2 SVGAGI come from the germline V gene (reference sequence). The CDR3 is 18 residues long. The J segment lost 2 bases and the V segment lost 2 bases, leaving 8 bases of the junction unmatched.

This clonotype was detected ten times or more. The chain recombines TRBV15 with TRBJ2-7, with TRBD1 as a possible D gene (5 bases). CDR1 and CDR2 from the germline V gene are LNHNV and YYDKDF (reference sequence). The CDR3 is 15 residues long. V was pared by 4 bases and J by 0 bases, with 13 bases between. The CDR3 DNA reads TGTGCCACCAGCAACTATGGGGCCAGCTCCTACGAGCAGTACTTC. Amino acid sequence: CATSNYGASSYEQYF.

The chain joins TRBV20-1 to TRBJ2-5, with a tentative D call TRBD2 (5 bases). V gave up 0 bases and J gave up 5 bases, with 10 bases separating them. Germline values: CDR1 DFQATT, CDR2 SNEGSKA (reference sequence). CDR3 length: 13 residues. CDR3 sequence: CSAREGGVETQYF. CDR3 in DNA: TGCAGTGCTAGAGAAGGAGGAGTGGAGACCCAGTACTTC.

With regard to this clonotype: The junction does not match germline at one end; this may be a read error. This chain uses TRBV10-2 with TRBJ1-6; no definite D call. This CDR3 has 15 amino acids. Germline V CDR1 and CDR2: WSHSY, SAAADI. CDR3 loop: CASSEPTRVNSPPHF. In DNA, the CDR3 is TGCGCCAGCAGTGAGCCCACACGGGTAAATTCACCCCCCCACTTT.

Worth noting for this clonotype: The junction shows a germline mismatch at one end, possibly a read error. The chain uses TRBV7-2 and TRBJ2-7, with 10 nucleotides matching TRBD1. The CDR3 is 15 residues long. CDR1 and CDR2 from the germline V gene are SGHTA and FQGNSA. The CDR3 loop reads CASSLAPTGGHEQYF. The CDR3 bases are TGCGCCAGCAGCCTAGCCCCGACAGGGGGCCACGAGCAGTACTTC.